A single sample is the source of the 20 T cell receptor beta chains below, sequenced in a study of blood T cell repertoires in COVID-19. Profiled with immunoSEQ multiplex PCR; TCRdb holds only in-frame clones, not every one. Of 200,000 to 300,000 clones in the sample, 75% to 90% are singletons; the top ten hold 3.7%. The sample taken for sequencing was peripheral blood. All receptors derive from a woman in her 40s with acute or convalescent COVID-19.

The chain recombines TRBV4-2 with TRBJ1-6, with 7 bases matching TRBD1. CDR1 is LGHNA and CDR2 is YNFKEQ in the germline V gene. CDR3 size: 14 residues. Unmatched junction bases numbered 8, after V lost 3 bases and J lost 12 bases. Written as DNA, the CDR3 is TGTGCCAGCAGCCAGGGGGACAGAGAGAAACCCCTCCACTTT. Encoded protein: CASSQGDREKPLHF.

The V call is TRBV6-5, the J call TRBJ1-6; D call uncertain. The germline CDR1 and CDR2 sequences are MNHEY and SVGAGI. CDR3 length: 12 amino acids. V was cut by 3 bases and J by 8 bases, with 5 bases left in between. CDR3 sequence: CASSYSDSPLHF. In DNA, the CDR3 is TGTGCCAGCAGTTATTCAGATTCACCCCTCCACTTT.

CDR3 coding DNA: TGTGCCAGCTCAGACCGGGACAGACCTCCCTACGAGCAGTACGTC. It specifies CASSDRDRPPYEQYV. V and J are TRBV18 and TRBJ2-7, with TRBD1 matching 7 bases. V shed 5 bases, J shed 2 bases, and the junction held 9 bases outside the gene matches. The CDR3 is 15 amino acids. Germline V gene data show CDR1 as KGHSH and CDR2 as LQKENI.

This clone was detected once. This sequence joins TRBV30 and TRBJ1-2; 9 bases are shared with TRBD1. CDR1 and CDR2 (germline): GTSNPN, SVGIG (reference sequence). The J segment lost 8 bases and the V segment lost 5 bases, leaving 15 bases of the junction unmatched. CDR3 length: 15 amino acids. The CDR3, as DNA: TGTGCCTGGGTGGGGACAGGGAACCCGAGGAGGGGCTACACCTTC. Translation gives CAWVGTGNPRRGYTF.

The chain uses TRBV11-3 and TRBJ1-1; D gene uncertain. Trimming took off 2 bases at V and 1 base at J, with 5 bases between the two ends. The CDR3 runs to 13 residues. Per germline, CDR1 SGHNT and CDR2 YENEEA. CDR3 protein: CASSLLWNTEAFF. As DNA, the CDR3 is TGTGCCAGCAGCTTACTCTGGAACACTGAAGCTTTCTTT.

J is TRBJ1-4 and V is TRBV5-1; 8 nucleotides agree with TRBD1. The germline gives CDR1 SGHRS, CDR2 YFSETQ. This CDR3 has 14 residues. The J segment lost 8 bases and the V segment lost 4 bases, leaving 7 bases of the junction unmatched. The DNA for the CDR3 is TGCGCCAGCAGCCACGGACAGGGCCGGGAAAAACTGTTTTTT. Translated, it gives CASSHGQGREKLFF.

The gene calls are TRBV4-1 and TRBJ2-3; TRBD1 matches 10 bases. CDR1 and CDR2 (germline): MGHRA, YSYEKL. This CDR3 has 16 residues. V lost 5 bases and J lost 2; bases outside the gene matches: 7. CDR3 loop: CASSTLDRGHTDTQYF. The CDR3 region has the DNA TGCGCCAGCAGCACTCTTGACAGGGGGCACACAGATACGCAGTATTTT.

In its sample, this clone was seen a few times. The chain combines TRBV4-2 with TRBJ1-2; D unresolved. The germline V gene has CDR1 LGHNA and CDR2 YNFKEQ. V was clipped by 1 base and J by 4 bases, with 16 bases between them. CDR3 size: 16 residues. CDR3 in amino acids: CASSQVPREWSYGYTF. Here the CDR3 DNA reads TGTGCCAGCAGCCAAGTCCCCCGGGAGTGGAGCTATGGCTACACCTTC.

The chain is built from TRBV10-3 and TRBJ1-6, with 8 bases fitting TRBD1. Germline V gene data show CDR1 as ENHRY and CDR2 as SYGVKD. V lost 7 bases and J lost 6; bases outside the gene matches: 2. This CDR3 has 13 amino acids. The CDR3 DNA is TGTGCCATCAAAGACAGGGGTAATTCACCCCTCCACTTT. Its translation: CAIKDRGNSPLHF.

This chain links TRBV9 with TRBJ2-1; weak D call: TRBD2 (5 bases). This CDR3 has 14 residues. The V and J ends lost 5 bases and 4 bases respectively, with 13 bases between them. In germline, CDR1 is SGDLS, CDR2 YYNGEE. This CDR3 is CASSLSGEYNEQFF. The DNA for the CDR3 is TGTGCCAGCAGTCTGAGCGGTGAATACAATGAGCAGTTCTTC.

The rearrangement joins TRBV6-5 to TRBJ2-3, with 9 bases aligning to TRBD2. The CDR3 runs to 16 residues. V trimming: 2 bases; J trimming: 5 bases; junction bases outside the gene matches: 8. Germline V gives CDR1 MNHEY, CDR2 SVGAGI. CDR3 sequence reads: CASSYEASGALDTQYF. CDR3 DNA sequence: TGTGCCAGCAGTTACGAGGCTAGCGGGGCCCTAGATACGCAGTATTTT.

The V call is TRBV7-8, the J call TRBJ1-2; 8 bases are shared with TRBD1. From germline, CDR1 is SGHVS and CDR2 FQNEAQ. The CDR3 sequence is 14 residues long. The junction had 6 bases not matched to a gene; V was cut back by 4 bases and J by 5 bases. The CDR3 DNA reads as TGTGCCAGCAGCTCGCAGGGGGCAGGGTATGGCTACACCTTC. It is translated as CASSSQGAGYGYTF.

Concerning this clone itself: Because the CDR3's place on the DNA is in doubt, the DNA is left out and the CDR3 is given as listed by TCRdb. The chain couples TRBV12-2 to TRBJ2-5; TRBD2 reflects the table's D call only, with no check against the DNA. TRBV12-2 is designated a pseudogene. The CDR3 length equals 18 residues, ends included. CDR3 sequence reads: CASRLVAGGAPGQETQYF.

The genes are TRBV27 and TRBJ1-5; 7 nucleotides line up with TRBD1. Germline V gene sequence: CDR1 MNHEY, CDR2 SMNVEV (reference sequence). This CDR3 is 14 amino acids long. The ends lost 4 bases at V and 3 bases at J; junction bases unmatched: 3. The CDR3 here is CASSSGTVNQPQHF. CDR3 sequence (DNA): TGTGCCAGCAGTTCCGGGACAGTCAATCAGCCCCAGCATTTT.

V usage is TRBV30 and J usage is TRBJ1-4; 9 nucleotides match TRBD1. CDR3 length: 14 amino acids. The V gene end was trimmed by 6 bases and the J gene end by 8 bases; junction bases not matched to a gene: 10. The germline V gene encodes CDR1 GTSNPN and CDR2 SVGIG (reference sequence). The CDR3 DNA sequence: TGTGCCTGTGATGGGACAGGGCGAGAGGAAAAACTGTTTTTT. Encoded protein: CACDGTGREEKLFF.

The rearrangement joins TRBV30 to TRBJ1-5, with no clear D. This CDR3 has 14 amino acids. V was trimmed by 2 bases and J by 2 bases, leaving 10 bases between them. The V gene's germline CDR1 is GTSNPN and CDR2 SVGIG (reference sequence). DNA for the CDR3: TGTGCCTGGAGTCAGGACGGGGGCAATCAGCCCCAGCATTTT. Translated, it gives CAWSQDGGNQPQHF.

The chain has TRBV3-1 (or the pseudogene TRBV3-2) and TRBJ2-1; D unresolved. This CDR3 is 16 amino acids long. Germline V lookup: CDR1 LGHDT, CDR2 YNNKEL (reference sequence). Trimming took 0 bases from V and 1 from J, leaving 10 bases between them. The CDR3 nucleotides read TGTGCCAGCAGCCAAGATTGGGCCGTTTCCTACAATGAGCAGTTCTTC. This translates into CASSQDWAVSYNEQFF.

The chain is built from TRBV19 and TRBJ1-5; D is uncertain. The germline CDR1 and CDR2 sequences are LNHDA and SQIVND (reference sequence). Trimming cost V 9 bases and J 1 base, with 7 bases left between them. The CDR3 spans 12 residues. In nucleotides, the CDR3 is TGTGCCAGCCGGTCAAGCAATCAGCCCCAGCATTTT. Its protein is CASRSSNQPQHF.

The chain combines TRBV30 with TRBJ2-4; weak D call: TRBD2 (5 bases). The germline V gene has CDR1 GTSNPN and CDR2 SVGIG (reference sequence). The CDR3 spans 15 residues. Trimming removed 0 bases from V and 7 bases from J, with 16 bases in between. DNA of the CDR3: TGTGCCTGGAGTGTACGAGGGCGAGGGCTTAACATTCAGTACTTC. Amino acid sequence: CAWSVRGRGLNIQYF. The variable domain in full, with the rest retrieved from reference TRBV30 and TRBJ2-4, is SQTIHQWPATLVQPVGSPLSLECTVEGTSNPNLYWYRQAAGRGLQLLFYSVGIGQISSEVPQNLSASRPQDRQFILSSKKLLLSDSGFYLCAWSVRGRGLNIQYFGAGTRLSVL.

The rearrangement uses TRBV6-5 and TRBJ1-6; D is perhaps TRBD1 (6 bases). CDR3 length: 14 residues. V lost 11 bases, J lost 3 bases, and 14 bases lay in between. Germline assignment: CDR1 MNHEY and CDR2 SVGAGI. DNA for the CDR3: TGTGCCCGGACAGCCCAACTCTATAATTCACCCCTCCACTTT. This sequence encodes CARTAQLYNSPLHF.